Shown below are 21 T cell receptor beta chains from a single sample sequenced in a study of shared clonotypes between healthy human individuals. The assay was immunoSEQ multiplex PCR, and TCRdb's table has in-frame clones only and misses some. The sample records 2 million to 2.5 million clones, around 92% being singletons. The sample comprised naive CD4+ T cells from PBMCs. Subset given: CD45RA+ positively selected. These receptors were taken from a man aged 18 to 29 in good health. Some clones in this sample may be carry-over from other donors' samples.

The chain uses TRBV2 and TRBJ2-5; D is uncertain. V was shortened by 4 bases and J by 1 base, with 7 bases between the two germline ends. The germline V gene has CDR1 SNHLY and CDR2 FYNNEI. This CDR3 is built from 13 residues. The CDR3 nucleotides are TGTGCCAGCAGTGGAGAAGTCCAAGAGACCCAGTACTTC. Translated: CASSGEVQETQYF.

As DNA, the CDR3 is TGTGCCAGTAGTATAGAACAGAGCTACGAGCAGTACTTC. Its translation: CASSIEQSYEQYF. J is TRBJ2-7 and V is TRBV19; the D is unclear. Between the trimmed V and J ends, which lost 0 bases and 3 bases, there was a span of 6 bases. The CDR3 contains 13 residues. CDR1 LNHDA and CDR2 SQIVND come from the germline V gene (reference sequence).

The chain is built from TRBV5-1 and TRBJ2-1; 7 bases line up with TRBD1. With V trimmed by 0 bases and J by 6 bases, 9 bases remained unmatched. CDR3 size: 16 residues. Germline V gives CDR1 SGHRS, CDR2 YFSETQ. The CDR3 here is CASSLDAGGVGNEQFF. The CDR3 DNA reads as TGCGCCAGCAGCTTGGACGCAGGGGGAGTAGGCAATGAGCAGTTCTTC.

This clone was observed once. The CDR3 region is CASSVALANQETQYF. In DNA, the CDR3 is TGTGCCAGCAGCGTAGCTCTAGCAAACCAAGAGACCCAGTACTTC. V is TRBV9 and J is TRBJ2-5; D is perhaps TRBD2 (5 bases). CDR3 size: 15 residues. The germline gives CDR1 SGDLS, CDR2 YYNGEE. The ends were cut back, 0 bases at V and 0 bases at J, with 9 bases in the middle.

To note about this clone: The sample carries other DNA sequences with the same CDR3. The gene calls are TRBV5-1 and TRBJ2-5; maybe TRBD2 (5 bases). The CDR3 spans 14 residues. Germline values: CDR1 SGHRS, CDR2 YFSETQ. V lost 1 base, J lost 2 bases, and 9 bases lay in between. This CDR3 reads CASSLSGGQETQYF. CDR3 in DNA: TGCGCCAGCAGCTTGAGCGGCGGACAAGAGACCCAGTACTTC.

J is TRBJ2-3 and V is TRBV5-1, with a weak D call TRBD2 (6 bases). Trimming left V 4 bases short and J 4 bases short, with 19 bases between. The CDR3 runs 16 residues. The V gene's germline CDR1 is SGHRS and CDR2 YFSETQ. CDR3 sequence: CASSPGMAGRADTQYF. CDR3 sequence (DNA): TGCGCCAGCAGCCCGGGGATGGCGGGACGGGCAGATACGCAGTATTTT.

The chain combines TRBV9 with TRBJ2-7; D remains unclear. Trimming pared 4 bases from V and 0 bases from J, leaving 17 bases between. The germline V gene has CDR1 SGDLS and CDR2 YYNGEE. This CDR3 has 16 amino acids. CDR3 sequence reads: CASSPRLGYLSYEQYF. CDR3 bases: TGTGCCAGCAGCCCCCGATTAGGATACCTCTCCTACGAGCAGTACTTC.

This clone was seen just once. The chain uses TRBV6-1 and TRBJ1-4; 11 nucleotides agree with TRBD1. V gave up 4 bases and J gave up 6 bases; unmatched junction bases: 7. The CDR3 is made up of 16 amino acids. CDR1 MNHNS and CDR2 SASEGT come from the germline V gene. CDR3 protein: CASSVARTGGYEKLFF. Written as DNA, the CDR3 is TGTGCCAGCAGTGTGGCCAGGACAGGGGGCTATGAAAAACTGTTTTTT.

This clone was seen a single time. The V gene is TRBV10-2, the J gene TRBJ2-7, with TRBD2 matching 7 bases. The CDR3 spans 15 residues. The trim removed 1 base at V and 4 bases at J, leaving 7 bases unmatched. Germline assignment: CDR1 WSHSY and CDR2 SAAADI. For the CDR3, the DNA is TGCGCCAGCAGTGAGTTCGGGGAGGGCCTTTACGAGCAGTACTTC. Translation gives CASSEFGEGLYEQYF.

This chain uses TRBV11-2 with TRBJ2-6, with 9 positions matching TRBD1. Germline V gene lookup returns CDR1 SGHAT and CDR2 FQNNGV. V shed 5 bases and J 3 bases; nucleotides not matched to a gene: 8. The CDR3 consists of 17 residues. The DNA for the CDR3 is TGTGCCAGCAGCGCCATACAGGGGGCGATTGGGGCCAACGTCCTGACTTTC. This sequence encodes CASSAIQGAIGANVLTF.

The chain employs TRBV19 and TRBJ2-7, with D possibly being TRBD2 (6 bases). There are 15 residues in the CDR3. Trimming removed 8 bases from V and 3 bases from J, with 20 bases in between. CDR1 and CDR2 from the germline V gene are LNHDA and SQIVND (reference sequence). The CDR3 DNA reads as TGTGCCAGTGGCACTGTGCGGGGCCGCCACTACGAGCAGTACTTC. Amino acids: CASGTVRGRHYEQYF.

V and J are TRBV28 and TRBJ2-5, with D unclear. In germline, CDR1 is MDHEN, CDR2 SYDVKM. The length of the CDR3 is 12 residues. The ends were cut back, 2 bases at V and 7 bases at J, with 8 bases in the middle. CDR3 sequence reads: CASSLAVGTQYF. The CDR3 coding sequence is TGTGCCAGCAGTTTAGCAGTGGGGACCCAGTACTTC.

The rearrangement uses TRBV5-8 and TRBJ1-3; D gene uncertain. The CDR3 is 16 amino acids. Germline-derived CDR1 and CDR2 are SGHTS and YDEGEE. The V and J ends lost 1 base and 2 bases respectively, with 13 bases between them. The CDR3: CASSLKKGRPGNTIYF. The CDR3 DNA reads TGTGCCAGCAGCTTGAAGAAAGGACGGCCTGGAAACACCATATATTTT.

This chain joins TRBV29-1 and TRBJ2-5, with 7 bases lining up with TRBD1. Germline values: CDR1 SQVTM, CDR2 ANQGSEA. This CDR3 has 14 amino acids. Trimming at V came to 6 bases and at J to 2 bases, leaving 9 bases not matched to a gene. In DNA form, the CDR3 reads TGCAGCGTCGCTCCGGGACAGCTGCAAGAGACCCAGTACTTC. Translation gives CSVAPGQLQETQYF.

The chain combines TRBV9 with TRBJ2-7; unclear D gene. V was clipped by 4 bases and J by 0 bases, with 14 bases between them. This CDR3 has 15 amino acids. Germline CDR1 reads SGDLS; CDR2 reads YYNGEE. CDR3: CASSPRGPDSYEQYF. The CDR3 DNA follows: TGTGCCAGCAGCCCTAGAGGTCCAGACTCCTACGAGCAGTACTTC.

V gene TRBV7-7 combines with J gene TRBJ2-5; the match to TRBD2 covers 8 bases. The CDR3 is 15 residues long. The V gene end was trimmed by 5 bases and the J gene end by 1 base; junction bases not matched to a gene: 6. Per the germline V gene, CDR1 is SSHAT and CDR2 is FNYEAQ (reference sequence). The CDR3 sequence is CASSPTSGAQETQYF. Written as DNA, the CDR3 is TGTGCCAGCAGCCCCACTAGCGGAGCCCAAGAGACCCAGTACTTC.

This sequence joins TRBV7-6 and TRBJ2-3, with TRBD2 as a possible D gene (5 bases). In germline, CDR1 is SGHVS, CDR2 FNYEAQ. V shed 2 bases and J shed 1 base, with 7 bases lying between them. This CDR3 comprises 14 residues. CDR3 coding DNA: TGTGCCAGCAGCTTATACGGGGGCACAGATACGCAGTATTTT. This encodes CASSLYGGTDTQYF.

The V and J genes are TRBV7-3 and TRBJ2-5, with D perhaps given as TRBD1 or TRBD2 (6 bases each). The CDR3 has 14 amino acids. V was trimmed by 5 bases and J by 5 bases, leaving 15 bases between them. Germline V gives CDR1 SGHTA, CDR2 FQGTGA. CDR3 residues: CASSPYAGGETQYF. In DNA, the CDR3 is TGTGCCAGCAGCCCATATGCCGGGGGCGAGACCCAGTACTTC. Full variable domain (remainder filled in from reference TRBV7-3 and TRBJ2-5): GAGVSQTPSNKVTEKGKYVELRCDPISGHTALYWYRQSLGQGPEFLIYFQGTGAADDSGLPNDRFFAVRPEGSVSTLKIQRTERGDSAVYLCASSPYAGGETQYFGPGTRLLVL.

Regarding this clone: Other DNA sequences in this sample translate to the same CDR3. The CDR3 coding sequence is TGTGCCAGCAGTCCACTACAGGGGGGCCAGCCCCAGCATTTT. Translated, it gives CASSPLQGGQPQHF. This chain connects TRBV27 to TRBJ1-5; 8 bases line up with TRBD1. The CDR3 has 14 amino acids. Germline CDR1 MNHEY, CDR2 SMNVEV (reference sequence). V lost 5 bases, J lost 7 bases, and 7 bases stayed unmatched.

The rearrangement uses TRBV7-2 and TRBJ2-5; D gene ambiguous. This CDR3 spans 11 amino acids. The germline V gene has CDR1 SGHTA and CDR2 FQGNSA. V lost 8 bases to trimming and J lost 5 bases, with 9 bases between them. In DNA form, the CDR3 reads TGTGCCAGCGGTCCCGGGGAGACCCAGTACTTC. This sequence encodes CASGPGETQYF. Looking up the rest from reference TRBV7-2 and TRBJ2-5 gives the full variable domain: GAGVSQSPSNKVTEKGKDVELRCDPISGHTALYWYRQSLGQGLEFLIYFQGNSAPDKSGLPSDRFSAERTGGSVSTLTIQRTQQEDSAVYLCASGPGETQYFGPGTRLLVL.

This clone was recorded once. The chain joins TRBV7-8 to TRBJ2-5; D tentatively fits TRBD1 or TRBD2 (5 bases each). The CDR3 length is 16 residues. CDR1 and CDR2 (germline): SGHVS, FQNEAQ. V was shortened by 2 bases and J by 4 bases, with 17 bases between the two germline ends. The CDR3 nucleotides read TGTGCCAGCAGCTTAATCCCCAGAGGGGTTGGAGAGACCCAGTACTTC. Translation gives CASSLIPRGVGETQYF.